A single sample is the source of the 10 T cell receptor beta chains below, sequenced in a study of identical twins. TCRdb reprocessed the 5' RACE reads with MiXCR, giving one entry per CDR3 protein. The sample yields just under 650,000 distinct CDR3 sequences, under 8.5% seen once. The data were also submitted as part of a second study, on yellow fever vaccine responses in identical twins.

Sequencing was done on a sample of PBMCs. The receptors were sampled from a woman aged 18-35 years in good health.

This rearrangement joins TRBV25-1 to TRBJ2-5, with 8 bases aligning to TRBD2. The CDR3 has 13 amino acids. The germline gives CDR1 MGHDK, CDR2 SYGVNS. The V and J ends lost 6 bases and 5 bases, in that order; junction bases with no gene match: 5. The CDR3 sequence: CASRSGGRETQYF. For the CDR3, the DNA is TGTGCCAGCAGGAGCGGGGGCCGGGAGACCCAGTACTTC. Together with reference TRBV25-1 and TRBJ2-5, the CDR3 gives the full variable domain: EADIYQTPRYLVIGTGKKITLECSQTMGHDKMYWYQQDPGMELHLIHYSYGVNSTEKGDLSSESTVSRIRTEHFPLTLESARPSHTSQYLCASRSGGRETQYFGPGTRLLVL.

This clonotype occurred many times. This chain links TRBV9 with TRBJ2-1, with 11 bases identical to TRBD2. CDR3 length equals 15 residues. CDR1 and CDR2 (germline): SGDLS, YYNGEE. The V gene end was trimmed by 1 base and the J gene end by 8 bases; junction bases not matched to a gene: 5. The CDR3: CASSVSSGRRDEQFF. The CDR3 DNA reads TGTGCCAGCAGCGTATCTAGCGGGAGGAGGGATGAGCAGTTCTTC.

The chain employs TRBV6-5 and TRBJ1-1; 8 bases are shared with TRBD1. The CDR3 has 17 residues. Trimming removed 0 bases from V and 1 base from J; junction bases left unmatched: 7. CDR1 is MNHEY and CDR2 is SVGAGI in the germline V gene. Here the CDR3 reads CASSYSRWGQANTEAFF. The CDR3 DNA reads TGTGCCAGCAGTTACTCGAGGTGGGGACAGGCGAACACTGAAGCTTTCTTT.

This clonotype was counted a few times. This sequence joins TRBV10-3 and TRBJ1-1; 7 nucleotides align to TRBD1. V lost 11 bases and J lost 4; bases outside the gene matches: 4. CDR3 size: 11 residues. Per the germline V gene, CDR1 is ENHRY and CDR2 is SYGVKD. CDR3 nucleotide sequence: TGTGCCGTACAGGGGAGCACTGAAGCTTTCTTT. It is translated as CAVQGSTEAFF.

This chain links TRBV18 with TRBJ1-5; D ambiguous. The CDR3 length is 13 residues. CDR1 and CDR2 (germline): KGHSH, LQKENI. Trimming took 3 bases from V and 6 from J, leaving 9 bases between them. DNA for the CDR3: TGTGCCAGCTCACCGGTGGGGTCTCAGCCCCAGCATTTT. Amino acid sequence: CASSPVGSQPQHF.

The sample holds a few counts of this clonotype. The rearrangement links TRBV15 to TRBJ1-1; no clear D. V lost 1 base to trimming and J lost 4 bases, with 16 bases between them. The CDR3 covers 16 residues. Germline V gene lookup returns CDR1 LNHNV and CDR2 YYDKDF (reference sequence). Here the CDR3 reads CATSRVQWDGITEAFF. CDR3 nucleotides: TGTGCCACCAGCAGAGTTCAATGGGATGGGATCACTGAAGCTTTCTTT.

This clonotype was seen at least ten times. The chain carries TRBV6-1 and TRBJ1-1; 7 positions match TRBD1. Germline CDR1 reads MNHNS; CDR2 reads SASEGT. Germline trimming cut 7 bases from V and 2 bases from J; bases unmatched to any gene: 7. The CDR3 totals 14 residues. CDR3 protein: CASTNRQGNTEAFF. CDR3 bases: TGTGCCAGCACCAATAGACAGGGCAACACTGAAGCTTTCTTT.

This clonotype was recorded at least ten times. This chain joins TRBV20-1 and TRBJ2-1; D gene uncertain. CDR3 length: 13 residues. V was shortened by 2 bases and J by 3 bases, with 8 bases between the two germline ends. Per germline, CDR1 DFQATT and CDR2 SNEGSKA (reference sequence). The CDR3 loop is CSARILRYNEQFF. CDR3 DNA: TGCAGTGCTAGAATCCTACGCTACAATGAGCAGTTCTTC.

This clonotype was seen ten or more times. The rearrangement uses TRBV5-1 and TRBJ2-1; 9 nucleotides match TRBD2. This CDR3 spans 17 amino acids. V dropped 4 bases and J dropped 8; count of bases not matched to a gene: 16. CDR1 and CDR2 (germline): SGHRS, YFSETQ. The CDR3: CASSLTSGSFRGDEQFF. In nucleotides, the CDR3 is TGCGCCAGCAGCCTGACTAGCGGTTCCTTTAGAGGCGATGAGCAGTTCTTC.

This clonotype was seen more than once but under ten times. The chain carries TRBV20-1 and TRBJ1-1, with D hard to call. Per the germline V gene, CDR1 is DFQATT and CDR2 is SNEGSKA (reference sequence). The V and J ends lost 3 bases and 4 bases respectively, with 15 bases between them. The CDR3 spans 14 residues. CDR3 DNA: TGCAGTGCTAGCGACCGGTTTGGATCCACTGAAGCTTTCTTT. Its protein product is CSASDRFGSTEAFF.